The text below deals with one TCR beta chain. The participants were between roughly 18 and 89 years old and came from some 23 US areas. Self-reported history from a screening survey and questionnaire set each donor's cohort. Trimming took 0 bases from V and 5 from J; bases not matched to a gene: 8. Germline CDR1 is SGHNT and CDR2 is YYREEE (reference sequence). This CDR3 region has 17 residues. These data belong to a study of blood T cell repertoires in COVID-19. In the original analysis: Reference gene primers were amplified, and this amplification served to estimate nucleated cell counts. Profiled with immunoSEQ multiplex PCR; TCRdb holds only in-frame clones, not every one. Clonal size and the V and J genes are those of that table, whereas D and trimming came from the DNA. The sample carries around 250,000 clones, about 90% recorded once.

Specimen: PBMCs or T cells enriched from blood (not recorded which). The chain employs TRBV5-4 and TRBJ2-5; 12 nucleotides line up with TRBD2. The clonotype originates from a human donor in a cohort exposed to, infected with or recovered from COVID-19 (not recorded which). The donor label of this sample is uncertain. For the CDR3, the DNA is TGTGCCAGCAGCTTGGACCTAGCGGGGGGGTTAAAGGAGACCCAGTACTTC. It translates to CASSLDLAGGLKETQYF.